Presented here are 28 T cell receptor beta chains from one specimen sequenced in a study of blood T cell repertoires in COVID-19. Assay used: immunoSEQ multiplex PCR; TCRdb lists only in-frame clones, some missing. The table has 140,000 to 150,000 clones, around 81% seen once. The source material was peripheral blood. Every receptor here comes from a human donor in a cohort sampled during active COVID-19.

V and J are TRBV29-1 and TRBJ1-2, with D possibly being TRBD1 (6 bases). There are 13 residues in the CDR3. The V gene lost 3 bases and the J gene lost 2 bases, with 10 bases spanning the gap. From germline, CDR1 is SQVTM and CDR2 ANQGSEA. CDR3 residues: CSVDAGANYGYTF. In DNA form, the CDR3 reads TGCAGCGTTGACGCAGGGGCAAACTATGGCTACACCTTC. The variable domain in full, with the rest retrieved from reference TRBV29-1 and TRBJ1-2, is SAVISQKPSRDICQRGTSLTIQCQVDSQVTMMFWYRQQPGQSLTLIATANQGSEATYESGFVIDKFPISRPNLTFSTLTVSNMSPEDSSIYLCSVDAGANYGYTFGSGTRLTVV.

This chain connects TRBV25-1 to TRBJ2-7, with D perhaps TRBD1 (7 bases). CDR3 length: 16 amino acids. Germline V CDR1 and CDR2: MGHDK, SYGVNS. With 2 bases removed from V and 2 bases from J, the gap between germline ends came to 16 bases. CDR3 region: CASSEPGGTLPYEQYF. CDR3 nucleotide sequence: TGTGCCAGCAGTGAACCAGGGGGGACGCTCCCCTACGAGCAGTACTTC.

This chain uses TRBV12-1 with TRBJ2-1; TRBD2 is the table's D call and was not checked against the DNA. TRBV12-1 is a listed pseudogene. This CDR3 spans 15 amino acids. The CDR3 coding sequence is TGTGCCAGCAGTTCATCTAGCGGGAGGCCCAATGAGCAGTTCTTC. It codes for CASSSSSGRPNEQFF.

The chain recombines TRBV18 with TRBJ2-1, with 11 positions matching TRBD2. This CDR3 is 15 amino acids long. The ends lost 2 bases at V and 6 bases at J; junction bases unmatched: 3. Germline values: CDR1 KGHSH, CDR2 LQKENI. The DNA of the CDR3 is TGTGCCAGCTCACCAGGTAGCGGGAGGGCCAATGAGCAGTTCTTC. Its protein product is CASSPGSGRANEQFF.

The V gene is TRBV28, the J gene TRBJ2-5; 10 positions match TRBD1. With V trimmed by 2 bases and J by 3 bases, 6 bases remained unmatched. This CDR3 spans 16 amino acids. Germline V gene sequence: CDR1 MDHEN, CDR2 SYDVKM. The CDR3, as DNA: TGTGCCAGCAGTTTAGGCCCCGGGACAGGGGAAGAGACCCAGTACTTC. It encodes CASSLGPGTGEETQYF.

This chain joins TRBV15 and TRBJ2-7; 9 bases match TRBD1. The CDR3 consists of 13 residues. The junction had 1 base not matched to a gene; V was cut back by 4 bases and J by 3 bases. Germline lookup yields CDR1 LNHNV and CDR2 YYDKDF (reference sequence). This CDR3 is CATSKDRGYEQYF. The CDR3 region has the DNA TGTGCCACCAGCAAGGACAGGGGCTACGAGCAGTACTTC.

This clone was counted a few times. This chain links TRBV5-1 with TRBJ1-3, with D hard to call. V was trimmed by 4 bases and J by 0 bases, leaving 14 bases between them. The CDR3 has 16 residues. Germline V lookup: CDR1 SGHRS, CDR2 YFSETQ. CDR3 residues: CASSSNTALSGNTIYF. CDR3 in DNA: TGCGCCAGCAGCAGCAATACAGCTCTCTCTGGAAACACCATATATTTT.

The chain couples TRBV12-3 or TRBV12-4 to TRBJ2-1; unclear D gene. The CDR3 consists of 13 residues. The V gene lost 6 bases and the J gene lost 8 bases, with 14 bases spanning the gap. The CDR3 bases are TGTGCCAGCAGCCCCCGGGTAGGCTATGAGCAGTTCTTC. It codes for CASSPRVGYEQFF.

The chain has TRBV18 and TRBJ2-7; possible D gene TRBD2, 5 bases. V lost 6 bases and J 5 bases, leaving 8 bases between the germline ends. This CDR3 has 11 amino acids. From germline, CDR1 is KGHSH and CDR2 LQKENI. CDR3 in amino acids: CASSRGDEQYF. The DNA of the CDR3 is TGTGCCAGCTCTCGGGGAGACGAGCAGTACTTC.

The CDR3 DNA sequence: TGTGCCAGTACCAGGGCGGGAGGGCCGTCTGAGCAGTTCTTC. Protein product: CASTRAGGPSEQFF. The chain has TRBV19 and TRBJ2-1; 9 bases map to TRBD2. Germline CDR1 LNHDA, CDR2 SQIVND (reference sequence). CDR3 length equals 14 residues. V shed 7 bases, J shed 9 bases, and the junction held 10 bases outside the gene matches.

The chain combines TRBV7-9 with TRBJ2-7; 8 bases are a match to TRBD1. After removal of 6 bases from V and 5 bases from J, the junction contained 6 bases not matched to a gene. The CDR3 contains 13 residues. CDR1 and CDR2 (germline): SEHNR, FQNEAQ (reference sequence). CDR3: CASRRQGNHEQYF. The CDR3 coding sequence is TGTGCCAGCAGGCGACAGGGGAACCACGAGCAGTACTTC.

This clone was detected only a few times. This chain uses TRBV28 with TRBJ1-2; D ambiguous. This CDR3 has 13 residues. V was pared by 2 bases and J by 4 bases, with 8 bases between. Per germline, CDR1 MDHEN and CDR2 SYDVKM. In DNA form, the CDR3 reads TGTGCCAGCAGTTTACGGGAGTCCTATGGCTACACCTTC. Encoded protein: CASSLRESYGYTF.

This clone was counted only a few times. The chain joins TRBV2 to TRBJ1-5, with TRBD1 as a possible D gene (5 bases). CDR3 size: 13 residues. Deletions cut 8 bases from V and 3 bases from J, with 11 bases between. Looked up from germline, CDR1 is SNHLY and CDR2 is FYNNEI. Here the CDR3 DNA reads TGTGCCAGCCAGACAGAAATCAATCAGCCCCAGCATTTT. It translates to CASQTEINQPQHF.

The chain has TRBV29-1 and TRBJ1-2, with D perhaps matching TRBD1 (5 bases). The CDR3 extends over 12 amino acids. V was cut by 7 bases and J by 0 bases, with 9 bases left in between. Germline V lookup: CDR1 SQVTM, CDR2 ANQGSEA. This CDR3 reads CSARVANYGYTF. As DNA, the CDR3 is TGCAGCGCCAGGGTTGCTAACTATGGCTACACCTTC.

The chain recombines TRBV19 with TRBJ2-7; D ambiguous. Germline CDR1 reads LNHDA; CDR2 reads SQIVND (reference sequence). Trimming stripped 3 bases from V and 0 bases from J, with 9 bases between. The CDR3 contains 14 residues. Here the CDR3 reads CASSIGASSYEQYF. The CDR3 nucleotides read TGTGCCAGTAGTATCGGCGCTAGCTCCTACGAGCAGTACTTC. Using reference TRBV19 and TRBJ2-7 for the parts outside the CDR3, the full variable domain is DGGITQSPKYLFRKEGQNVTLSCEQNLNHDAMYWYRQDPGQGLRLIYYSQIVNDFQKGDIAEGYSVSREKKESFPLTVTSAQKNPTAFYLCASSIGASSYEQYFGPGTRLTVT.

The CDR3, as DNA: TGTGCCAGCAGCTTAACCCGGGAGGTAGCTTTCTTT. Translated, it gives CASSLTREVAFF. This rearrangement joins TRBV7-9 to TRBJ1-1, with D unclear. This CDR3 has 12 residues. V was pared by 2 bases and J by 10 bases, with 11 bases between. Germline V gene data show CDR1 as SEHNR and CDR2 as FQNEAQ (reference sequence).

V is TRBV28 and J is TRBJ2-7, with D possibly matching TRBD1 (6 bases). This CDR3 is 14 amino acids long. Germline assignment: CDR1 MDHEN and CDR2 SYDVKM. The V end was cut by 2 bases, the J end by 4 bases, with 12 bases between. The CDR3 DNA reads as TGTGCCAGCAGTTTAGAACACAGGGCGTACGAGCAGTACTTC. Its protein is CASSLEHRAYEQYF.

V and J are TRBV4-3 and TRBJ2-7, with TRBD2 matching over 7 bases. The J segment lost 7 bases and the V segment lost 4 bases, leaving 10 bases of the junction unmatched. The CDR3 runs 14 residues. Germline V gene data show CDR1 as LGHNA and CDR2 as YSLEER. The CDR3 here is CASSPGTTIMEQYF. The CDR3 nucleotides are TGCGCCAGCAGCCCCGGGACTACCATTATGGAGCAGTACTTC.

Note on this clone: This same CDR3 is encoded by further DNA sequences in the sample. The chain links TRBV5-6 to TRBJ1-2; 7 bases align to TRBD1. CDR3 size: 13 residues. CDR1 is SGHDT and CDR2 is YYEEEE in the germline V gene. Germline trimming cut 1 base from V and 6 bases from J; bases unmatched to any gene: 3. CDR3 in DNA: TGTGCCAGCAGCTTGCGACAGGGTGATGGCTACACCTTC. This encodes CASSLRQGDGYTF.

The chain links TRBV6-5 to TRBJ2-5; TRBD2 agrees at 12 bases. This CDR3 comprises 15 residues. Looked up from germline, CDR1 is MNHEY and CDR2 is SVGAGI. Losses at the gene ends were 6 bases for V and 4 bases for J; bases not matched to a gene: 6. This CDR3 reads CASRKLAGGGETQYF. In DNA, the CDR3 is TGTGCCAGCAGAAAACTAGCGGGAGGTGGAGAGACCCAGTACTTC.

The rearrangement joins TRBV7-6 to TRBJ2-5, with 9 bases fitting TRBD1. After removal of 0 bases from V and 5 bases from J, the junction contained 10 bases not matched to a gene. In germline, CDR1 is SGHVS, CDR2 FNYEAQ. This CDR3 is 17 amino acids long. The CDR3 region is CASSLAGGQGDGETQYF. The CDR3 DNA sequence: TGTGCCAGCAGCTTAGCGGGGGGACAGGGCGACGGGGAGACCCAGTACTTC.

The rearrangement joins TRBV28 to TRBJ1-1, with 9 bases identical to TRBD1. The CDR3 contains 13 residues. Unmatched junction bases numbered 4, after V lost 6 bases and J lost 5 bases. CDR1 MDHEN and CDR2 SYDVKM come from the germline V gene. The CDR3 loop is CASSNRGPTEAFF. CDR3 DNA sequence: TGTGCCAGCAGCAACAGGGGGCCTACTGAAGCTTTCTTT.

The chain joins TRBV7-8 to TRBJ2-5; D gene unclear. The CDR3 consists of 15 residues. Germline V gives CDR1 SGHVS, CDR2 FQNEAQ. Trimming stripped 0 bases from V and 5 bases from J, with 13 bases between. The chain's CDR3 is CASSLARTLRETQYF. For the CDR3, the DNA is TGTGCCAGCAGCTTAGCGCGTACGCTGCGGGAGACCCAGTACTTC. The variable domain in full, with the rest retrieved from reference TRBV7-8 and TRBJ2-5, is GAGVSQSPRYKVAKRGQDVALRCDPISGHVSLFWYQQALGQGPEFLTYFQNEAQLDKSGLPSDRFFAERPEGSVSTLKIQRTQQEDSAVYLCASSLARTLRETQYFGPGTRLLVL.

The CDR3 sequence: CASSYGHVTYEQYF. CDR3 DNA: TGTGCCAGTAGTTACGGACACGTCACCTACGAGCAGTACTTC. The V call is TRBV19, the J call TRBJ2-7; maybe TRBD1 (5 bases). Germline V lookup: CDR1 LNHDA, CDR2 SQIVND (reference sequence). V lost 5 bases, J lost 2 bases, and 13 bases lay in between. The CDR3 runs to 14 residues.

This chain connects TRBV5-1 to TRBJ1-2, with 7 positions matching TRBD1. Germline assignment: CDR1 SGHRS and CDR2 YFSETQ. The V and J ends lost 3 bases and 3 bases, in that order; junction bases with no gene match: 8. The CDR3 is 15 amino acids. CDR3 coding DNA: TGCGCCAGCAGCTATGACAGGGTCGGGGACTATGGCTACACCTTC. Amino acids: CASSYDRVGDYGYTF. Variable domain in full (rest from reference TRBV5-1 and TRBJ1-2): KAGVTQTPRYLIKTRGQQVTLSCSPISGHRSVSWYQQTPGQGLQFLFEYFSETQRNKGNFPGRFSGRQFSNSRSEMNVSTLELGDSALYLCASSYDRVGDYGYTFGSGTRLTVV.

This rearrangement joins TRBV7-3 to TRBJ2-2; D is undetermined. V shed 5 bases and J shed 5 bases, with 12 bases lying between them. The CDR3 covers 14 residues. CDR1 SGHTA and CDR2 FQGTGA come from the germline V gene. The CDR3 coding sequence is TGTGCCAGCAGCCACAGTTATAGAACCGGGGAGCTGTTTTTT. It specifies CASSHSYRTGELFF.

This clone was picked up one time. J is TRBJ2-7 and V is TRBV3-1 (or the pseudogene TRBV3-2), with TRBD2 matching 7 bases. The CDR3 runs to 12 residues. The ends lost 5 bases at V and 6 bases at J; junction bases unmatched: 4. Germline-derived CDR1 and CDR2 are LGHDT and YNNKEL (reference sequence). The CDR3 nucleotides read TGTGCCAGCAGCGCCCGCGGGGGCGAGCAGTACTTC. This translates into CASSARGGEQYF.

As for this clone: Other DNA sequences of this sample code for an identical CDR3. The CDR3 sequence: CASSQGLAGVGYEQYF. CDR3 sequence (DNA): TGTGCCAGCAGCCAGGGACTAGCTGGGGTGGGGTACGAGCAGTACTTC. V and J are TRBV3-1 (or the pseudogene TRBV3-2) and TRBJ2-7; 9 positions agree with TRBD2. Germline-derived CDR1 and CDR2 are LGHDT and YNNKEL (reference sequence). Trimming cost V 3 bases and J 4 bases; bases outside gene matches: 10. The CDR3 runs 16 residues.